These 23 T cell receptor beta chains originate from one sample sequenced in a study of human T cells and chemical hapten exposure. One entry per CDR3 protein, called by TCRdb with MiXCR from the RACE reads. The data contain approximately 260,000 distinct CDR3 sequences, about 9.4% of them singletons. Time point specified: pre-sensitization, week 0. Treatment indicated: therapeutic diphenylcyclopropenone sensitization with weekly scalp DPC. The sample was whole blood, taken in connection with sensitization to the hapten diphenylcyclopropenone (DPC). The receptor set was obtained from a woman between 40 and 50 years old with alopecia areata. Some clones in this sample may be carry-over from other donors' samples.

The rearrangement links TRBV29-1 to TRBJ1-2; TRBD1 might be the D (5 bases). Germline values: CDR1 SQVTM, CDR2 ANQGSEA. The V gene lost 6 bases and the J gene lost 3 bases, with 14 bases spanning the gap. The CDR3 runs 13 residues. CDR3 in amino acids: CSVVVGADYGYTF. CDR3 coding DNA: TGCAGCGTCGTAGTAGGGGCGGACTATGGCTACACCTTC.

The table lists this clonotype with many counts. V usage is TRBV9 and J usage is TRBJ2-3, with TRBD2 matching 12 bases. Germline assignment: CDR1 SGDLS and CDR2 YYNGEE. Trimming took 5 bases from V and 0 from J; bases not matched to a gene: 4. The length of the CDR3 is 16 residues. This chain's CDR3 is CASSAGTSGSTDTQYF. In DNA, the CDR3 is TGTGCCAGCAGTGCCGGGACTAGCGGGAGCACAGATACGCAGTATTTT.

The chain joins TRBV9 to TRBJ2-5; TRBD2 matches at 12 bases. V shed 1 base, J shed 4 bases, and the junction held 5 bases outside the gene matches. The CDR3 loop spans 16 amino acids. The V gene's germline CDR1 is SGDLS and CDR2 YYNGEE. The CDR3 DNA is TGTGCCAGCAGCGTATACGCTAGCGGGAGGGTAGAGACCCAGTACTTC. This sequence encodes CASSVYASGRVETQYF.

The rearrangement links TRBV5-1 to TRBJ1-1; D is unresolved. Deletions cut 4 bases from V and 2 bases from J, with 12 bases between. Germline V gene lookup returns CDR1 SGHRS and CDR2 YFSETQ. The CDR3 length is 14 residues. The CDR3 DNA follows: TGCGCCAGCAGCCAAGACGGGCCCAACACTGAAGCTTTCTTT. Translated: CASSQDGPNTEAFF.

This clonotype was seen only a few times. The chain carries TRBV20-1 and TRBJ2-1; 8 positions match TRBD1. This CDR3 is built from 15 residues. V gave up 6 bases and J gave up 4 bases; unmatched junction bases: 11. Germline CDR1 reads DFQATT; CDR2 reads SNEGSKA (reference sequence). The CDR3 DNA is TGCAGTGCGATATCACAGGGGGGATTATACAATGAGCAGTTCTTC. Its protein product is CSAISQGGLYNEQFF.

This clonotype was observed a handful of times. The chain joins TRBV7-3 to TRBJ2-3; D gene uncertain. CDR1 SGHTA and CDR2 FQGTGA come from the germline V gene. V lost 1 base and J 2 bases, leaving 16 bases between the germline ends. The CDR3 covers 17 residues. CDR3 amino acids: CASSLRESSKYTDTQYF. In nucleotides, the CDR3 is TGTGCCAGCAGCTTAAGAGAATCCTCCAAATACACAGATACGCAGTATTTT.

J is TRBJ2-1 and V is TRBV3-1; either TRBD1 or TRBD2 may supply D (5 bases each). From germline, CDR1 is LGHDT and CDR2 YNNKEL (reference sequence). The CDR3 contains 14 residues. Trimming cost V 5 bases and J 4 bases, with 12 bases left between them. The CDR3 DNA is TGTGCCAGCAGCTCACGGGACGCTTACAATGAGCAGTTCTTC. Translation: CASSSRDAYNEQFF.

This clonotype showed up many times. This rearrangement joins TRBV11-2 to TRBJ2-3, with 16 bases lining up with TRBD2. V gave up 11 bases and J gave up 4 bases; unmatched junction bases: 9. Germline V gene data show CDR1 as SGHAT and CDR2 as FQNNGV. This CDR3 contains 16 residues. CDR3 DNA sequence: TGTGCCGGGAGGTTGGGACTAGCGGGAGGGGCAGATACGCAGTATTTT. Protein product: CAGRLGLAGGADTQYF.

This chain connects TRBV5-1 to TRBJ2-6; D gene ambiguous. With 3 bases removed from V and 2 bases from J, the gap between germline ends came to 9 bases. The CDR3 is made up of 15 amino acids. The V gene's germline CDR1 is SGHRS and CDR2 YFSETQ. The CDR3 nucleotides are TGCGCCAGCAGCTGGGCCGGGCCTGGGGCCAACGTCCTGACTTTC. Translation: CASSWAGPGANVLTF.

The J gene is TRBJ2-3, the V gene TRBV24-1; 9 bases match TRBD1. Germline CDR1 is KGHDR and CDR2 is SFDVKD. The trim removed 2 bases at V and 2 bases at J, leaving 13 bases unmatched. This CDR3 region has 19 residues. CDR3 in amino acids: CATSDSYPGTGRITDTQYF. Here the CDR3 DNA reads TGTGCCACCAGTGATTCATACCCGGGGACAGGGCGAATCACAGATACGCAGTATTTT.

This clonotype occurred a few times. This chain joins TRBV28 and TRBJ2-7; TRBD2 matches at 12 bases. CDR1 and CDR2 from the germline V gene are MDHEN and SYDVKM. The CDR3 sequence is 12 residues long. The CDR3 coding sequence is TGTGCTTGCGGGACTAGCGGGTACGAGCAGTACTTC. Amino acid sequence: CACGTSGYEQYF.

This clonotype was recorded at least ten times. A junction end diverges from the germline sequence, so it may reflect a read error. The chain employs TRBV5-1 and TRBJ2-5, with 7 bases that match TRBD2. CDR1 and CDR2 from the germline V gene are SGHRS and YFSETQ. The CDR3 sequence is 14 residues long. The CDR3 sequence is CASSLGGSQETQYF. CDR3 coding DNA: TGTGCCAGCAGCTTAGGCGGGAGCCAAGAGACCCAGTACTTC.

The chain combines TRBV7-2 with TRBJ1-2, with TRBD1 as a possible D gene (6 bases). CDR1 is SGHTA and CDR2 is FQGNSA in the germline V gene. The CDR3 length is 14 residues. V shed 5 bases and J shed 8 bases, with 18 bases lying between them. The CDR3 here is CASSPSRGYGGYTF. The CDR3 DNA reads TGTGCCAGCAGCCCGTCTAGGGGGTATGGAGGCTACACCTTC.

As to this clonotype: The junction differs from germline at one of its ends, possibly a read error. The chain joins TRBV6-2 or TRBV6-3 to TRBJ2-5, with D unclear. Per the germline V gene, CDR1 is MNHEY and CDR2 is SVGEGT. CDR3 length: 11 residues. CDR3 bases: TGTGCCAACAGTAACCAAGAGACCCAGTACTTC. It translates to CANSNQETQYF.

The sample holds many counts of this clonotype. V and J are TRBV29-1 and TRBJ2-2, with D perhaps TRBD1 (6 bases). Per germline, CDR1 SQVTM and CDR2 ANQGSEA. This CDR3 has 13 amino acids. V shed 2 bases and J shed 3 bases, with 7 bases lying between them. In DNA form, the CDR3 reads TGCAGCGTTGAACCAGGGGACACCGGGGAGCTGTTTTTT. Protein: CSVEPGDTGELFF.

This chain joins TRBV11-2 and TRBJ2-3; 8 bases align to TRBD2. In germline, CDR1 is SGHAT, CDR2 FQNNGV. Trimming at V came to 6 bases and at J to 0 bases, leaving 5 bases not matched to a gene. This CDR3 is built from 15 residues. CDR3 in DNA: TGTGCCAGCAGGCTTGCGGGGGGTAGCACAGATACGCAGTATTTT. It specifies CASRLAGGSTDTQYF.

This clonotype was seen repeatedly, ten times or more. The genes are TRBV6-5 and TRBJ1-1, with TRBD1 identical over 8 bases. Trimming took 5 bases from V and 1 from J; bases not matched to a gene: 6. Germline CDR1 and CDR2: MNHEY and SVGAGI. This CDR3 is built from 15 residues. CDR3 loop: CASSPRQGRNTEAFF. The CDR3 coding sequence is TGTGCCAGCAGTCCGCGACAGGGGCGGAACACTGAAGCTTTCTTT.

At least ten counts were recorded for this clonotype. V gene TRBV7-2 combines with J gene TRBJ1-5, with D unresolved. This CDR3 comprises 12 residues. Trimming removed 5 bases from V and 5 bases from J, with 7 bases in between. The germline gives CDR1 SGHTA, CDR2 FQGNSA. The CDR3 loop is CASSLPDQPQHF. CDR3 in DNA: TGTGCCAGCAGCCTGCCGGATCAGCCCCAGCATTTT.

This chain joins TRBV14 and TRBJ2-3; 7 bases map to TRBD2. Germline CDR1 reads SGHDN; CDR2 reads FVKESK. The CDR3 runs 15 residues. With V trimmed by 4 bases and J by 2 bases, 6 bases remained unmatched. The CDR3 nucleotides are TGTGCCAGCAGCCCTACTAGCGCATTCACAGATACGCAGTATTTT. It yields the protein CASSPTSAFTDTQYF.

This clonotype showed up many times. The V and J genes are TRBV28 and TRBJ2-3; 8 nucleotides align to TRBD1. This CDR3 spans 15 amino acids. Germline V lookup: CDR1 MDHEN, CDR2 SYDVKM. V shed 6 bases, J shed 4 bases, and the junction held 9 bases outside the gene matches. The CDR3 bases are TGTGCCAGCAGCTCAGGGGGCGCTTCCCCAGATACGCAGTATTTT. The encoded protein is CASSSGGASPDTQYF.

V and J are TRBV5-4 and TRBJ2-7; D ambiguous. The CDR3 totals 13 residues. V lost 5 bases to trimming and J lost 5 bases, with 14 bases between them. The germline V gene has CDR1 SGHNT and CDR2 YYREEE (reference sequence). CDR3 in amino acids: CASRPEWANEQYF. In DNA form, the CDR3 reads TGTGCCAGCAGGCCCGAGTGGGCTAACGAGCAGTACTTC.

J is TRBJ1-1 and V is TRBV28; D call uncertain. CDR1 and CDR2 from the germline V gene are MDHEN and SYDVKM. The CDR3 runs 13 residues. Trimming cost V 3 bases and J 5 bases, with 10 bases left between them. CDR3 loop: CASSLFGGTEAFF. CDR3 coding DNA: TGTGCCAGCAGTTTGTTTGGCGGGACTGAAGCTTTCTTT.

This clonotype turned up a few times. The chain has TRBV7-2 and TRBJ1-3; unclear D gene. This CDR3 is 16 amino acids long. Trimming took off 3 bases at V and 0 bases at J, with 12 bases between the two ends. CDR1 and CDR2 from the germline V gene are SGHTA and FQGNSA. DNA of the CDR3: TGTGCCAGCAGCTTGTCCGCCAGTAACTCTGGAAACACCATATATTTT. Translating gives CASSLSASNSGNTIYF.